This is a list of T cell receptor beta chains from one sample in a study of T cell repertoires in breast cancer. Each CDR3 protein gets one entry after TCRdb re-called the emulsion pairing reads with MiXCR. The sample lists about 40,000 distinct CDR3 sequences, under 60% occurring once. Sequenced material: CD8+ T cells. The receptors here all came from a pool of human donors with breast cancer or a healthy control (not recorded which). The CDR3 runs from the conserved cysteine through the conserved F or W. The D gene is left open where the match is weak. Only part of the rows carry a size: once, few, many, or a class if the clone is expanded.

>TRBV20-1|few|-|TRBJ2-5
CSASPPGPHETQYF
>TRBV27|-|-|TRBJ2-5
CASSLGPAGAEETQYF
>TRBV6-1|few|-|TRBJ1-1
CASSFYGRGTEAFF
>TRBV6-1|-|-|TRBJ2-3
CASSRANADTQYF
>TRBV5-1|-|TRBD2|TRBJ2-5
CASSLAGPAGASQETQYF
>TRBV12-3/TRBV12-4|-|TRBD2|TRBJ2-3
CASSTGLAGVVTDTQYF
>TRBV20-1|-|TRBD1|TRBJ1-4
CSLKQGTNEKLFF
>TRBV19|-|-|TRBJ1-1
CASSPLDRSEAFF
>TRBV20-1|few|-|TRBJ1-5
CSAVQGDSNQPQHF
>TRBV5-1|-|-|TRBJ2-7
CASSLYASYEQYF
>TRBV20-1|few|TRBD1|TRBJ1-1
CSALRGPGTEAFF
>TRBV27|-|-|TRBJ2-7
CASSLMGSYEQYF
>TRBV5-1|-|-|TRBJ1-1
CASSPTVATEAFF
>TRBV6-2/TRBV6-3|many|-|TRBJ2-3
CASSFGGINTQYF